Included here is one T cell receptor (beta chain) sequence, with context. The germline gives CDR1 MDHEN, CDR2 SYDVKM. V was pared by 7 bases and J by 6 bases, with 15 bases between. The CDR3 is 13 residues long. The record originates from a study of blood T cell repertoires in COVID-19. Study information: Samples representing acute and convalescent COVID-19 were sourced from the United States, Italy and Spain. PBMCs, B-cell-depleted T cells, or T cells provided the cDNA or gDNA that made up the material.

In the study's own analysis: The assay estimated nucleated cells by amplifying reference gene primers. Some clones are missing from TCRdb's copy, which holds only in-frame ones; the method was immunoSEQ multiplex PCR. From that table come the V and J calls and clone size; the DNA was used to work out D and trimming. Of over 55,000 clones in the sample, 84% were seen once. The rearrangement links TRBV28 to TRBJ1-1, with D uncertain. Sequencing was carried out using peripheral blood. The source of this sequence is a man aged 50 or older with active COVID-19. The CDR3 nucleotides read TGTGCCAGCACCATAGATTCCCACCCTGAAGCTTTCTTT. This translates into CASTIDSHPEAFF.